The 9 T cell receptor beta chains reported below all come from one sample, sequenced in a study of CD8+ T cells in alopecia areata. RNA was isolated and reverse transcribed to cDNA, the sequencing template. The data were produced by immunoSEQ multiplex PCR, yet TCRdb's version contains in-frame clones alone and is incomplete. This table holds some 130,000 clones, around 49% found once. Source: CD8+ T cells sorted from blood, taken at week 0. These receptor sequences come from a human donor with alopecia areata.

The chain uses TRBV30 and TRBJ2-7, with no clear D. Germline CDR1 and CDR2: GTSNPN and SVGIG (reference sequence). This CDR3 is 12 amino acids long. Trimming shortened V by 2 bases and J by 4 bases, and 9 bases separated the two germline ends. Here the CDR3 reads CAWSTAVYEQYF. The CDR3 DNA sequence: TGTGCCTGGAGTACCGCGGTTTACGAGCAGTACTTC.

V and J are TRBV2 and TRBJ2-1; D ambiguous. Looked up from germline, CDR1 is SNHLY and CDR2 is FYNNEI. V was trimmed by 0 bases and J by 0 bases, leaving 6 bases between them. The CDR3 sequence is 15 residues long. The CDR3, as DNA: TGTGCCAGCAGTGAAGCGGAAAACTCCTACAATGAGCAGTTCTTC. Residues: CASSEAENSYNEQFF.

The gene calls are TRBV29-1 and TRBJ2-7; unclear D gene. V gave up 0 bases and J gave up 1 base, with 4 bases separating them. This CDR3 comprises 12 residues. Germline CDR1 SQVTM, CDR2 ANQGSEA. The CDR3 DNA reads TGCAGCGTTGAAGACGCTTCCTACGAGCAGTACTTC. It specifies CSVEDASYEQYF.

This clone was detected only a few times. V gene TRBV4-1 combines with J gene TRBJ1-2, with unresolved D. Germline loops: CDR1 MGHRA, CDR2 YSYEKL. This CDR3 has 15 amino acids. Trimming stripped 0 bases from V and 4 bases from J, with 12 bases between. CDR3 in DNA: TGCGCCAGCAGCCAAGATTGGGTTGCGGGCTATGGCTACACCTTC. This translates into CASSQDWVAGYGYTF.

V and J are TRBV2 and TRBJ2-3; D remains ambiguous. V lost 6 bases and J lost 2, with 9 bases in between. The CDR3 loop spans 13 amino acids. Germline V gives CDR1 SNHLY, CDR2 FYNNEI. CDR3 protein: CASSLEPTDTQYF. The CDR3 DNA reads TGTGCCAGCAGCTTGGAACCCACAGATACGCAGTATTTT.

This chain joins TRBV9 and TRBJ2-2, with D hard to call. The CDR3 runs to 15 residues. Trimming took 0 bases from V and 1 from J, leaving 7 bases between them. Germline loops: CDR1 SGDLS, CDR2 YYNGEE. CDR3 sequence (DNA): TGTGCCAGCAGCGTAGTTAAGGGGAACACCGGGGAGCTGTTTTTT. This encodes CASSVVKGNTGELFF.

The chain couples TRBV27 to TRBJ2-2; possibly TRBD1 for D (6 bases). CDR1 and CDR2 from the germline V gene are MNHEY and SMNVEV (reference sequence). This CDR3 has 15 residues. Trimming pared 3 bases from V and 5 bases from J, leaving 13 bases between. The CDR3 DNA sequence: TGTGCCAGCAGTTTGGGACACGGTGGGACCGGGGAGCTGTTTTTT. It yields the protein CASSLGHGGTGELFF.

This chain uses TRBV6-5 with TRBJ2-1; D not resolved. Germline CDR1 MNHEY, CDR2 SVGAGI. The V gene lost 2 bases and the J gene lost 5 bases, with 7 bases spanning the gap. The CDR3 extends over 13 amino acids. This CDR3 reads CASSYSHDNEQFF. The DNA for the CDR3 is TGTGCCAGCAGTTACAGCCACGACAATGAGCAGTTCTTC.

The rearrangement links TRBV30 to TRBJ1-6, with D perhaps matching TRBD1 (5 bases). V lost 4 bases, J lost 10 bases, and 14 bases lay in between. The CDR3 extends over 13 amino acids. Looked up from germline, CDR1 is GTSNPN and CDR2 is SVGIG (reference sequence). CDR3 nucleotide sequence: TGTGCCTGGATATCCACTCCAGGGTCACCCCTCCACTTT. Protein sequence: CAWISTPGSPLHF.